The clone carrying this TCR beta chain was counted a few times. The target antigen is unknown. The data were obtained in a study of cytomegalovirus exposure and HLA in healthy donors. The overall study: The 90 to 150 validation repertoires used a platform that matched the one used for the roughly 700 first-cohort repertoires, as a later analysis reported.

This CDR3 spans 11 amino acids. Trimming took 2 bases from V and 7 from J, leaving 6 bases between them. Germline CDR1 is SEHNR and CDR2 is FQNEAQ (reference sequence). Separation from the 666-subject first cohort characterized the roughly 120-subject validation cohort, to which the donors belonged. General study findings and limits: Altogether, 160 or so TCR beta chains were recorded as cytomegalovirus-associated. It was reportedly the case that the classifier diagnosed cytomegalovirus status with high specificity and sensitivity.

The table came from immunoSEQ multiplex PCR; TCRdb's copy has only in-frame clones and leaves some out. The sample holds approximately 150,000 clones; approximately 90% are singletons and the top ten take 1.4%. The clonotype originates from a woman in her twenties or thirties in good health and CMV-seronegative. Sequencing was done on a sample of PBMCs. This chain uses TRBV7-9 with TRBJ2-7; D call uncertain. The CDR3, as DNA: TGTGCCAGCAGCTTAACCGGGGAGCAGTACTTC. It encodes CASSLTGEQYF.